Listed below are T cell receptor beta chains from one sample, sequenced in a study of shared clonotypes between healthy human individuals. TCRdb's copy holds only in-frame clones and misses some; the assay was immunoSEQ multiplex PCR. The sample has 550,000 to 800,000 clones; approximately 79% are singletons. The sample consisted of memory CD4+ T cells sorted from blood. The receptors derive from a woman aged 30 to 39 in good health. Both conserved end residues are part of each CDR3. D genes are given only for firm matches. Expanded clones are given a class, and other clones once, few, many or no size at all.

abundance	j_gene	v_gene	d_gene	CDR3nt	CDR3aa
NA	TRBJ2-1	TRBV7-3	NA	TGTGCCAGCAGCTTAAAGCCAGGGTATGTCCATGAGCAGTTCTTC	CASSLKPGYVHEQFF
NA	TRBJ1-2	TRBV5-4	TRBD1	TGTGCCAGCAGCCACACCGGGACAGGGGACTATGGCTACACCTTC	CASSHTGTGDYGYTF
NA	TRBJ2-7	TRBV7-2	TRBD2	TGTGCCAGCAGCCTAAAAGGGACTAGCGGGAGGGCCGGCGACGAGCAGTACTTC	CASSLKGTSGRAGDEQYF
NA	TRBJ1-2	TRBV7-2	TRBD1	TGTGCCAGCAGCCGTAATACAGGGGATCAGGCTGGCTACACCTTC	CASSRNTGDQAGYTF
few	TRBJ2-1	TRBV19	TRBD2	TGTGCCAGTAGTCCACTACTTAGCGGGAGAGGCAATGAGCAGTTCTTC	CASSPLLSGRGNEQFF
NA	TRBJ1-2	TRBV6-1	NA	TGTGCCAGCAGTGCTATTCCGGGACACAGTTACACCTTC	CASSAIPGHSYTF
NA	TRBJ2-3	TRBV6-4	TRBD2	TGTGCCAGCAGCCATAGCGGGAGTTCAGATACGCAGTATTTT	CASSHSGSSDTQYF
NA	TRBJ2-1	TRBV10-1	TRBD2	TGCGCCAGCAGTGAATTGACTAGCGGTAACAATGAGCAGTTCTTC	CASSELTSGNNEQFF
NA	TRBJ2-2	TRBV19	TRBD2	TGTGCCAGTAGCACCCGCGGCGGGAGTGGCACCGGGGAGCTGTTTTTT	CASSTRGGSGTGELFF
NA	TRBJ2-3	TRBV9	TRBD2	TGTGCCAGCAGCCCTCGGGGGGAGCGGGCGCAGTATTTT	CASSPRGERAQYF
few	TRBJ1-5	TRBV7-2	NA	TGTGCCAGCAGCTTAGTCCAGGGAGGCGGTAGGCCCCAGCATTTT	CASSLVQGGGRPQHF
NA	TRBJ1-2	TRBV6-6	TRBD1	TGTGCCAGCAGAGAAGGGACAGTTAACTATGGCTACACCTTC	CASREGTVNYGYTF
NA	TRBJ2-7	TRBV5-1	NA	TGCGCCAGCAGCTTGGGAGTTGGCGAGCAGTACTTC	CASSLGVGEQYF
NA	TRBJ1-6	TRBV6-5	NA	TGTGCCAGCAGTTACTCCTCGGGCAAGAATTCACCCCTCCACTTT	CASSYSSGKNSPLHF